The present TCR beta chain was sequenced within a study of T cells in Graves' hyperthyroidism and ophthalmopathy. Authors of the study amplified TCR beta CDR3 regions from RNA transcripts. The HTBI primer set was used in a first-round RT-PCR of the TCR CDR3. MiXCR, run by TCRdb on the multiplex PCR reads, gives a single entry per CDR3 protein. The sample lists around 600,000 distinct CDR3 sequences, 12% to 15% occurring once. The receptor's source is a woman in her late teens or twenties with Graves' ophthalmopathy. Sequenced material: blood.

CDR3 residues: CASSPTDISSNQPQHF. DNA of the CDR3: TGTGCCAGCAGCCCGACGGACATTTCTAGCAATCAGCCCCAGCATTTT. V is TRBV9 and J is TRBJ1-5, with D perhaps TRBD1 (5 bases). CDR1 SGDLS and CDR2 YYNGEE come from the germline V gene. The V gene lost 4 bases and the J gene lost 0 bases, with 14 bases spanning the gap. The CDR3 has 16 residues.